Sequencing of this T cell receptor (beta chain) was carried out in a study of cytomegalovirus exposure and HLA in healthy donors. General observations from the study: The tendency of first-cohort TCR clusters to co-occur in the 120 validation repertoires was identified by a subsequent analysis. Cytomegalovirus status was reportedly diagnosed by the classifier with high sensitivity and specificity. In vitro assays verified that three CMV-associated chains recognized CMV antigens specifically.

Sequenced by immunoSEQ multiplex PCR; TCRdb stores in-frame clones only, minus some. The data hold roughly 100,000 clones, with roughly 94% observed a single time. A remark on this clone: Its antigen is as yet unknown.

The CDR3 runs 15 residues. The V gene's germline CDR1 is SEHNR and CDR2 FQNEAQ (reference sequence). The V segment lost 5 bases and the J segment 14 bases; nucleotides outside the gene matches: 12. The source of this sequence is a woman aged 18-30 years in good health and CMV-seronegative. The chain has TRBV7-9 and TRBJ1-6; 10 bases align to TRBD1. Sequenced: PBMCs. CDR3 amino acids: CASSTKTGGAETLHF. For the CDR3, the DNA is TGTGCCAGCAGCACAAAGACAGGGGGCGCGGAAACCCTCCACTTT.